The 6 T cell receptor beta chains listed next were all sequenced from one sample in a study of Graves' ophthalmopathy and Graves' hyperthyroidism. Scientists amplified the TCR beta CDR3 regions from RNA transcripts. HTBI primers were employed in first-round RT-PCR, then a second-round multiplex PCR followed. From the multiplex PCR reads, TCRdb called clonotypes with MiXCR, one entry per CDR3 protein. Among 200,000 to 300,000 distinct CDR3 sequences listed, around 42% were seen once. The material sequenced was peripheral blood. Every receptor here comes from an adult man with Graves' ophthalmopathy.

The J gene is TRBJ1-2, the V gene TRBV7-9; perhaps TRBD1 as D (5 bases). CDR3 size: 14 residues. V was trimmed by 5 bases and J by 5 bases, leaving 15 bases between them. Germline V gene data show CDR1 as SEHNR and CDR2 as FQNEAQ (reference sequence). The CDR3 region is CASSTRGRVYGYTF. In nucleotides, the CDR3 is TGTGCCAGCAGCACTAGAGGCAGGGTATATGGCTACACCTTC.

V is TRBV10-2 and J is TRBJ2-7, with 10 nucleotides matching TRBD2. Germline CDR1 reads WSHSY; CDR2 reads SAAADI. Losses at the gene ends were 6 bases for V and 6 bases for J; bases not matched to a gene: 14. This CDR3 region has 16 residues. CDR3 residues: CASRASGGGLSGEQYF. The CDR3 nucleotides are TGCGCCAGCAGGGCCAGCGGGGGGGGTCTATCGGGCGAGCAGTACTTC.

The chain uses TRBV10-3 and TRBJ2-7; 9 positions agree with TRBD2. The germline V gene encodes CDR1 ENHRY and CDR2 SYGVKD. The CDR3 is 15 amino acids. Losses at the gene ends were 3 bases for V and 5 bases for J; bases not matched to a gene: 8. As DNA, the CDR3 is TGTGCCATCAGTGACCGTAGCGGGAGAGTTGACGAGCAGTACTTC. This gives the protein CAISDRSGRVDEQYF.

The chain is built from TRBV4-1 and TRBJ1-4, with TRBD1 matching over 7 bases. V dropped 0 bases and J dropped 7; count of bases not matched to a gene: 8. CDR1 and CDR2 (germline): MGHRA, YSYEKL. There are 16 residues in the CDR3. CDR3 amino acids: CASSQDVGQPAEKLFF. The CDR3 region has the DNA TGCGCCAGCAGCCAAGATGTGGGACAGCCCGCTGAAAAACTGTTTTTT.

With regard to this clonotype: Mismatch with germline at one junction end may stem from a read error. This chain links TRBV3-1 with TRBJ2-7; TRBD2 might be the D (5 bases). CDR1 is LGHDT and CDR2 is YNNKEL in the germline V gene (reference sequence). The CDR3 sequence is 11 residues long. The CDR3, as DNA: TGTGCCAGCAGCCATATGGGCGAGGGTCACTTC. It translates to CASSHMGEGHF.

This clonotype has more than one count but fewer than ten. The chain is built from TRBV10-1 and TRBJ2-5; D not certain. The germline V gene has CDR1 WNHNN and CDR2 SYGVQD (reference sequence). The CDR3 runs 13 residues. The V end was cut by 2 bases, the J end by 1 base, with 5 bases between. This CDR3 is CASSETLQETQYF. CDR3 DNA: TGCGCCAGCAGTGAGACCCTCCAAGAGACCCAGTACTTC.